The subject of this entry is one TCR beta chain. Sequencing was performed with immunoSEQ multiplex PCR; in TCRdb, only in-frame clones are kept and a portion is missing. The repertoire consists of more than 550,000 clones, with 80% to 90% occurring once and the leading ten covering more than 0.01%. The sample originates from a study of shared T cell receptors in the human thymus. In germline, CDR1 is SQVTM, CDR2 ANQGSEA. The V segment lost 4 bases and the J segment 7 bases; nucleotides outside the gene matches: 12. This CDR3 spans 14 amino acids. This sample was shared with a second study, whose subject was human thymus T cells. That study reports: All donors were healthy Finnish infants who were undergoing corrective surgery to treat congenital heart defects. Resected material from corrective heart surgery provided the thymus tissue analysed. V and J genes seemed to be used with bias in thymic and blood repertoires. Unrelated individuals had highly overlapping thymic repertoires, as reported in related research.

V is TRBV29-1 and J is TRBJ1-2; the match to TRBD1 covers 7 bases. Material: thymocytes. The sequence derives from a girl under three years old with a congenital heart defect. The CDR3 DNA follows: TGCAGCGTTGGAGATCGACAGGGCTTGAGTGGCTACACCTTC. Translated: CSVGDRQGLSGYTF.